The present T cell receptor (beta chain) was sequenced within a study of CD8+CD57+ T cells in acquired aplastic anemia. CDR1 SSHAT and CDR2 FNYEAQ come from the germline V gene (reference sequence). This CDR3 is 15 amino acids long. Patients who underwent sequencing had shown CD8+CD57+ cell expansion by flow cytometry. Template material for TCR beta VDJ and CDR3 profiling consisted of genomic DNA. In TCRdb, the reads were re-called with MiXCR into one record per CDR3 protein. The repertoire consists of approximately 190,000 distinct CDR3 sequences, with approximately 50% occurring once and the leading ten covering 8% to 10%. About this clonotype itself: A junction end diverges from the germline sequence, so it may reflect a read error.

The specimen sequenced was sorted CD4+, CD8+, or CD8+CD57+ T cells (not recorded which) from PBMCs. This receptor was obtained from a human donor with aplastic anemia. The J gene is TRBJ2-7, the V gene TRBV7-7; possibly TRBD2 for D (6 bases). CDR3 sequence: CASSLAEGRVGEQYF. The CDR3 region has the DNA TGTGCTAGCAGCTTAGCGGAGGGCAGGGTCGGCGAGCAGTACTTC.